This T cell receptor (beta chain) is from a study of cytomegalovirus exposure and HLA in healthy donors. Notes on the study in general: A later analysis linked around 17,000 TCR beta sequences to HLA alleles at 0.05 false discovery rate.

13 Jbeta primers and 60 Vbeta primers were used for the PCR. TCRdb's copy holds only in-frame clones and misses some; the assay was immunoSEQ multiplex PCR. The sample carries about 150,000 clones, approximately 72% recorded once. A note on this clone: The antigen is not known.

This CDR3 region has 17 residues. V lost 6 bases and J 3 bases, leaving 22 bases between the germline ends. Germline CDR1 MGHDK, CDR2 SYGVNS. The TCR originated in a woman in her sixties in good health and CMV-seronegative. Sequencing input: PBMCs. The chain couples TRBV25-1 to TRBJ2-3; D is uncertain. This chain's CDR3 is CASRNGLTHRITDTQYF. DNA of the CDR3: TGTGCCAGCAGGAACGGTTTAACCCATAGAATTACAGATACGCAGTATTTT. Drawing the rest from reference TRBV25-1 and TRBJ2-3, the complete variable domain is EADIYQTPRYLVIGTGKKITLECSQTMGHDKMYWYQQDPGMELHLIHYSYGVNSTEKGDLSSESTVSRIRTEHFPLTLESARPSHTSQYLCASRNGLTHRITDTQYFGPGTRLTVL.